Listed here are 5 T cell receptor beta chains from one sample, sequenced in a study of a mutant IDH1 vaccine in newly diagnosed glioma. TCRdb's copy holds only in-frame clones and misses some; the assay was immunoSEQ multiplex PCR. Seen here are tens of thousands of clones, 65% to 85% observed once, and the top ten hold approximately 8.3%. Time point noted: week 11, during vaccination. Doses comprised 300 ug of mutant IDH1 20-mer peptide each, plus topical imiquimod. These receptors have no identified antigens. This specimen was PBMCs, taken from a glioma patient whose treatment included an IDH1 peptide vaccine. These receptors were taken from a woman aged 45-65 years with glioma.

The CDR3 spells CASSESGDSSGPQHF. As DNA, the CDR3 is TGTGCCAGCAGTGAATCGGGGGACAGTTCGGGGCCCCAGCATTTT. V gene TRBV2 combines with J gene TRBJ1-5, with 7 bases lining up with TRBD1. This CDR3 is 15 amino acids long. The V segment lost 2 bases and the J segment 9 bases; nucleotides outside the gene matches: 10. CDR1 and CDR2 from the germline V gene are SNHLY and FYNNEI.

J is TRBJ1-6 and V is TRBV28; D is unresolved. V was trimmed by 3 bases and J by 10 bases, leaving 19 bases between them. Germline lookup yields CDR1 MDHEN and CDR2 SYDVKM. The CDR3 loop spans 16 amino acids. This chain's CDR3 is CASSFGASGLGSPLHF. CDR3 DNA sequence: TGTGCCAGCAGTTTCGGAGCCTCCGGTTTGGGGTCACCCCTCCACTTT.

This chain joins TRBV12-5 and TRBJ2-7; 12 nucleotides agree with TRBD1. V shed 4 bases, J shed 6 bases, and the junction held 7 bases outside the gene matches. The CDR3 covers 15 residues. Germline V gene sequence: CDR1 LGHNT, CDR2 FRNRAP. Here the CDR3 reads CASGSSGTGGFEQYF. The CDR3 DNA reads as TGTGCTAGTGGTTCCTCCGGGACAGGGGGCTTCGAGCAGTACTTC.

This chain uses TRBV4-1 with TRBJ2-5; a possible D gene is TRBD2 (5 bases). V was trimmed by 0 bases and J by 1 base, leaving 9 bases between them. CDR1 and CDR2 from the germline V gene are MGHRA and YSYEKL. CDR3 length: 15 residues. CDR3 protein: CASSQDFGVQETQYF. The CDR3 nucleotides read TGCGCCAGCAGCCAAGATTTCGGGGTCCAAGAGACCCAGTACTTC.

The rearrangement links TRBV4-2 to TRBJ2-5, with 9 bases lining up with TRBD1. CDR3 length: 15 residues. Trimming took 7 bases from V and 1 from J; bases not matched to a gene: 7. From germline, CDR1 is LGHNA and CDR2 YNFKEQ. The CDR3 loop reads CASTPTGQGQETQYF. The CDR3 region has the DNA TGTGCCAGCACCCCCACGGGACAGGGCCAAGAGACCCAGTACTTC.